This T cell receptor (beta chain) was captured in a study of cytomegalovirus exposure and HLA in healthy donors. The study's findings and limits: Information on immune exposure was restricted to one variable (CMV serostatus). In a later analysis, HLA-associated TCR beta chains were more clonally expanded than equally common others. Reported performance of the classifier showed diagnosis of cytomegalovirus status with high specificity and sensitivity.

About this clone itself: The antigen is undetermined.

13 Jbeta primers and 60 Vbeta primers were used for the PCR. Profiling relied on immunoSEQ multiplex PCR, and the TCRdb table lists in-frame clones only, not all of them. The sample table sets out approximately 110,000 clones. The CDR3 length is 15 residues. The V gene's germline CDR1 is SGHVS and CDR2 FNYEAQ. Trimming removed 5 bases from V and 0 bases from J, with 13 bases in between. Sequenced material: PBMCs. The receptor comes from a man aged 25-45 years in good health and CMV-seronegative. The chain couples TRBV7-6 to TRBJ1-1; D gene unclear. The CDR3 is CASSPTRALNTEAFF. The CDR3 nucleotides are TGTGCCAGCAGCCCAACTAGGGCCCTGAACACTGAAGCTTTCTTT.